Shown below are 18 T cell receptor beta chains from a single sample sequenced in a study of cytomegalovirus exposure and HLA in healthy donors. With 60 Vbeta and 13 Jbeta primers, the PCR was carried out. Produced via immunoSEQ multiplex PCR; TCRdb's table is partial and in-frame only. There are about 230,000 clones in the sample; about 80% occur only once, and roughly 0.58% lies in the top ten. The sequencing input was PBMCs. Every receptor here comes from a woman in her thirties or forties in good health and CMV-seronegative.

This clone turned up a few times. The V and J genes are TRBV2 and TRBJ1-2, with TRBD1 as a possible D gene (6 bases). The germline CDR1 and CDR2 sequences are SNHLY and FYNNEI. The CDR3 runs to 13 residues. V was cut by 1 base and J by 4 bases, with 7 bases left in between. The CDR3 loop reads CASSEDRAYGYTF. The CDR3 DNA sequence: TGTGCCAGCAGTGAAGACAGGGCCTATGGCTACACCTTC.

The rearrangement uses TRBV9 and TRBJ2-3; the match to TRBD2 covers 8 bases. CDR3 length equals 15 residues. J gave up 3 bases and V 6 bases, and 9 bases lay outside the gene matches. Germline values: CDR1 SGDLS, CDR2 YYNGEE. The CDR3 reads CASTRGGGLTDTQYF. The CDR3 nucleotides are TGTGCCAGCACCAGGGGCGGGGGGCTTACAGATACGCAGTATTTT.

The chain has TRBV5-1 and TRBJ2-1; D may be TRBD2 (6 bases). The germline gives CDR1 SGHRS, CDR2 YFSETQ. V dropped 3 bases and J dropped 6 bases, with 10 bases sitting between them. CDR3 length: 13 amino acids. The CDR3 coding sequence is TGCGCCAGCAGCTCGGGGACTGCCAATGAGCAGTTCTTC. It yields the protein CASSSGTANEQFF.

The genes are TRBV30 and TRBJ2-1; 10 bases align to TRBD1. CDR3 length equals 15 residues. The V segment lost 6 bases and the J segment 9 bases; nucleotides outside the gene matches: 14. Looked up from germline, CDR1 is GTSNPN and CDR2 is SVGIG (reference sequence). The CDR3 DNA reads TGTGCCTGCGACCCAGTCGGGACAGGGGATGGTGAGCAGTTCTTC. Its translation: CACDPVGTGDGEQFF. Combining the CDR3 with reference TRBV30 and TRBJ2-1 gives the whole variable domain SQTIHQWPATLVQPVGSPLSLECTVEGTSNPNLYWYRQAAGRGLQLLFYSVGIGQISSEVPQNLSASRPQDRQFILSSKKLLLSDSGFYLCACDPVGTGDGEQFFGPGTRLTVL.

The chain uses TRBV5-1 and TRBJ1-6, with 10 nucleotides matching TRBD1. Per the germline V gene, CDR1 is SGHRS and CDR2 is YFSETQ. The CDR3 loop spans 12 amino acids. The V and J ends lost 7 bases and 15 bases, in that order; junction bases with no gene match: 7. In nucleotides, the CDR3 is TGCGCCAGCTCCGGACAGGGGGTTCTCCTCCACTTT. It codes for CASSGQGVLLHF.

The CDR3 bases are TGTGCCAGCAGTGAACAGGACAGGGGAGGCTATGGCTACACCTTC. This codes for CASSEQDRGGYGYTF. V gene TRBV6-1 combines with J gene TRBJ1-2; TRBD1 agrees at 9 bases. Trimming removed 2 bases from V and 4 bases from J; junction bases left unmatched: 5. The CDR3 extends over 15 amino acids. Germline V gene lookup returns CDR1 MNHNS and CDR2 SASEGT.

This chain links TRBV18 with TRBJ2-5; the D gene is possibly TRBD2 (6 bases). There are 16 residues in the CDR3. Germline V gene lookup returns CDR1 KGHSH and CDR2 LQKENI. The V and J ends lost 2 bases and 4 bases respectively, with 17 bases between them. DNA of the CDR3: TGTGCCAGCTCACCAAGTAGCGCAGGGACTGGAGAGACCCAGTACTTC. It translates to CASSPSSAGTGETQYF.

The DNA for the CDR3 is TGTGCCAGCAGCCCAACAGTCTCTGGAAACACCATATATTTT. Translation gives CASSPTVSGNTIYF. The chain combines TRBV28 with TRBJ1-3; D is unclear. Trimming removed 6 bases at V and 0 bases at J, with 9 bases between. The CDR3 is 14 amino acids. Germline CDR1 is MDHEN and CDR2 is SYDVKM.

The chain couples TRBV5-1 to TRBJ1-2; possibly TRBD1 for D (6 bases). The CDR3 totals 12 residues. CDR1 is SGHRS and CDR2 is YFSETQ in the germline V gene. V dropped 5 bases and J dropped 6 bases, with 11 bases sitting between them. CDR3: CASSGGADGYTF. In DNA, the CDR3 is TGCGCCAGCAGTGGGGGCGCGGATGGCTACACCTTC.

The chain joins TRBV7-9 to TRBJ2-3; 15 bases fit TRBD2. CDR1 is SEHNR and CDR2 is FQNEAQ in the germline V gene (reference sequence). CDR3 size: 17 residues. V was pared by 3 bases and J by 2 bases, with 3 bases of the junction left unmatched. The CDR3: CASSLGLAGGYTDTQYF. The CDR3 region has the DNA TGTGCCAGCAGCTTGGGACTAGCGGGGGGCTACACAGATACGCAGTATTTT.

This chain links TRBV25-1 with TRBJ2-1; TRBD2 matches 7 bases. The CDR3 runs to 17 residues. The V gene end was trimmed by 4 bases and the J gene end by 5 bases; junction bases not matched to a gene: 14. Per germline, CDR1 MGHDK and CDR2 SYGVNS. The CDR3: CASSVRGKDITDNEQFF. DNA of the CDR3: TGTGCCAGCAGTGTGCGGGGGAAGGATATAACGGACAATGAGCAGTTCTTC.

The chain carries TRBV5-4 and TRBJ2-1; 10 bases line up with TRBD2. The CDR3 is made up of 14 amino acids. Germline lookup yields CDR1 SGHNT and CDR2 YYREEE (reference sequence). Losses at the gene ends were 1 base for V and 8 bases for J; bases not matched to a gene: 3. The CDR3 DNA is TGTGCCAGCAGCTTGAGTGGGACTAGCGATGAGCAGTTCTTC. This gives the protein CASSLSGTSDEQFF.

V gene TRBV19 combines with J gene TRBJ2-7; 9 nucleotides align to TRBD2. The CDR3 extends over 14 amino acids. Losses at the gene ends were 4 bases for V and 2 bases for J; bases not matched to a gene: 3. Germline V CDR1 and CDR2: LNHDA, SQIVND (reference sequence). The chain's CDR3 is CASSTAGGTYEQYF. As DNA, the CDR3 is TGTGCCAGTAGTACCGCGGGGGGGACCTACGAGCAGTACTTC. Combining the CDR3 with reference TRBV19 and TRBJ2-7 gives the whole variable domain DGGITQSPKYLFRKEGQNVTLSCEQNLNHDAMYWYRQDPGQGLRLIYYSQIVNDFQKGDIAEGYSVSREKKESFPLTVTSAQKNPTAFYLCASSTAGGTYEQYFGPGTRLTVT.

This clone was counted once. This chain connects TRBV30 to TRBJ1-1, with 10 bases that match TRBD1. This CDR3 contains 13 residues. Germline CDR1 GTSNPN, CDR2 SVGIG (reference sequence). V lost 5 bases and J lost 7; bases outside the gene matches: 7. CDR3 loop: CAWGDRGRVEAFF. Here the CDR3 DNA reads TGTGCCTGGGGGGACAGGGGACGGGTTGAAGCTTTCTTT.

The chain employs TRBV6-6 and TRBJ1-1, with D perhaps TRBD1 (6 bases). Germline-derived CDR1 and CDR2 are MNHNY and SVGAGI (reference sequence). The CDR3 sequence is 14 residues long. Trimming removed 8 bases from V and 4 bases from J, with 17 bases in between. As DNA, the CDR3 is TGTGCCAGCCGGCCAGGGGCCGACGGCACTGAAGCTTTCTTT. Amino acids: CASRPGADGTEAFF.

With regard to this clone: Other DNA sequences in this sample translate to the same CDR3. In DNA, the CDR3 is TGCGCCAGCAGCCTAAGGGACAGCTATGGCTACACCTTC. Its protein is CASSLRDSYGYTF. The chain joins TRBV5-1 to TRBJ1-2, with 7 positions matching TRBD1. The germline gives CDR1 SGHRS, CDR2 YFSETQ. The CDR3 sequence is 13 residues long. Losses at the gene ends were 4 bases for V and 4 bases for J; bases not matched to a gene: 4.

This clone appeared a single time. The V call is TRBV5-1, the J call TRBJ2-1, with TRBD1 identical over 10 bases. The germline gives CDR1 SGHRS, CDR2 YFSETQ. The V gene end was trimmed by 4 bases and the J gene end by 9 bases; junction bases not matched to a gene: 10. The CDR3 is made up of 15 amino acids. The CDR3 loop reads CASSRTRQGAIEQFF. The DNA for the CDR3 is TGCGCCAGCAGCCGCACGAGACAGGGGGCTATTGAGCAGTTCTTC.

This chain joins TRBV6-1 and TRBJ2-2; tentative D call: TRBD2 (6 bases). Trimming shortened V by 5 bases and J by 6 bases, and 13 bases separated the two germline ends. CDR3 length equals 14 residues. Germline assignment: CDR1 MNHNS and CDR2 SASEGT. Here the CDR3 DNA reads TGTGCCAGCAGTTTGAACCGCGGGGCCGGGGAGCTGTTTTTT. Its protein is CASSLNRGAGELFF.